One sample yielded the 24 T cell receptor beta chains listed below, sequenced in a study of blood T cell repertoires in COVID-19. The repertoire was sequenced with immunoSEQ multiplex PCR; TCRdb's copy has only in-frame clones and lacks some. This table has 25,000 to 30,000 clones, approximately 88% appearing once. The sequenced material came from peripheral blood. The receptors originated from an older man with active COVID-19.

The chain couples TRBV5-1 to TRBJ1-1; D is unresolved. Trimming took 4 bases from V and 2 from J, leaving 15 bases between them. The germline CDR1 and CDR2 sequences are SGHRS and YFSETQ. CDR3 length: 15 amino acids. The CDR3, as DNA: TGCGCCAGCAGCGGCTCCTTGGGCAAAAACACTGAAGCTTTCTTT. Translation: CASSGSLGKNTEAFF.

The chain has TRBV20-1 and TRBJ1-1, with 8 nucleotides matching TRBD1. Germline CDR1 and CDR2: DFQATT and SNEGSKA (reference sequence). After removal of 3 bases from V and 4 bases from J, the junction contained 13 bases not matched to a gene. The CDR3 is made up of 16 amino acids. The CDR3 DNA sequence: TGCAGTGCTAGTAACTCCAGGGGGCTGTCGGGCACTGAAGCTTTCTTT. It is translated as CSASNSRGLSGTEAFF.

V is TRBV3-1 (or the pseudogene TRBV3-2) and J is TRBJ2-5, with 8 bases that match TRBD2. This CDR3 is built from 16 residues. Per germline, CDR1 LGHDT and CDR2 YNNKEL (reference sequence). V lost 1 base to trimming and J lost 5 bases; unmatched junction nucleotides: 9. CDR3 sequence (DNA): TGTGCCAGCAGCCAAGGGCTAGTGGCTAGCGGGGAGACCCAGTACTTC. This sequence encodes CASSQGLVASGETQYF.

CDR3 DNA sequence: TGTGCCAGCACCCAGACAGGCAGGGTCAACGAGCAGTACTTC. Its translation is CASTQTGRVNEQYF. The gene calls are TRBV5-6 and TRBJ2-7, with a weak D call TRBD1 (6 bases). The CDR3 is made up of 14 amino acids. The germline V and J ends were trimmed by 6 bases and 5 bases, with 18 bases remaining between them. Germline V gives CDR1 SGHDT, CDR2 YYEEEE.

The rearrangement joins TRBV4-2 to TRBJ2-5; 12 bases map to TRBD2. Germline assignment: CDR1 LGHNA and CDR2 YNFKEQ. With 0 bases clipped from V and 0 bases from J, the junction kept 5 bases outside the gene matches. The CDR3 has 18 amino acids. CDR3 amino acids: CASSQELAGGRHQETQYF. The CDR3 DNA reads TGTGCCAGCAGCCAAGAGCTAGCGGGGGGGCGGCACCAAGAGACCCAGTACTTC.

As DNA, the CDR3 is TGTGCCAGCAGCCGAGGACAGGTCTACAATGAGCAGTTCTTC. This encodes CASSRGQVYNEQFF. The gene calls are TRBV3-1 (or the pseudogene TRBV3-2) and TRBJ2-1; 7 positions match TRBD1. This CDR3 region has 14 residues. After removal of 4 bases from V and 3 bases from J, the junction contained 3 bases not matched to a gene. From germline, CDR1 is LGHDT and CDR2 YNNKEL (reference sequence).

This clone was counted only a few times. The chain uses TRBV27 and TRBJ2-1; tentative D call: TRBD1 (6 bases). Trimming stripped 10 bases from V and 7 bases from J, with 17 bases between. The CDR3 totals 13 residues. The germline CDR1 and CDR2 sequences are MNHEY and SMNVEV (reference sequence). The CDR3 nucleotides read TGTGCCACCGTCCGGGACAATACAAATGAGCAGTTCTTC. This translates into CATVRDNTNEQFF.

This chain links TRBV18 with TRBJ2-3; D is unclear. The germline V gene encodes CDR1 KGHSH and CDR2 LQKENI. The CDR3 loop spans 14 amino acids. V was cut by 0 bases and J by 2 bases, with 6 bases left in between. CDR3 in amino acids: CASSPPGYTDTQYF. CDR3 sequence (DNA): TGTGCCAGCTCACCACCGGGCTACACAGATACGCAGTATTTT. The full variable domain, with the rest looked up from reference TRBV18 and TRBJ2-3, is NAGVMQNPRHLVRRRGQEARLRCSPMKGHSHVYWYRQLPEEGLKFMVYLQKENIIDESGMPKERFSAEFPKEGPSILRIQQVVRGDSAAYFCASSPPGYTDTQYFGPGTRLTVL.

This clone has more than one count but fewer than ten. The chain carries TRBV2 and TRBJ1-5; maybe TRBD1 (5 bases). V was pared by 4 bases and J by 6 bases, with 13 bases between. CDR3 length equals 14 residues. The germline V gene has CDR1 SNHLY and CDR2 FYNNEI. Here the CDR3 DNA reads TGTGCCAGCAGTGGGACATCAGAGAGTCAGCCCCAGCATTTT. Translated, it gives CASSGTSESQPQHF.

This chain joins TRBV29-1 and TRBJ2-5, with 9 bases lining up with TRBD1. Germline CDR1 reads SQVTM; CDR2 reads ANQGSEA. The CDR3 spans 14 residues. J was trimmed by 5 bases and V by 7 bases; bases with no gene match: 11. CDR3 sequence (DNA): TGCAGCGCCCGAGACAGGGGGTTTGAGGAGACCCAGTACTTC. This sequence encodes CSARDRGFEETQYF.

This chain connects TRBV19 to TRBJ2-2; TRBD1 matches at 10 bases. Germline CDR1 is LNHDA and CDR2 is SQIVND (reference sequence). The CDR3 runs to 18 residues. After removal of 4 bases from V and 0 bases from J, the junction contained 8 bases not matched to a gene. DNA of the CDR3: TGTGCCAGTAGTAGGACCGACAGGGGGCGGTCGAACACCGGGGAGCTGTTTTTT. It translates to CASSRTDRGRSNTGELFF.

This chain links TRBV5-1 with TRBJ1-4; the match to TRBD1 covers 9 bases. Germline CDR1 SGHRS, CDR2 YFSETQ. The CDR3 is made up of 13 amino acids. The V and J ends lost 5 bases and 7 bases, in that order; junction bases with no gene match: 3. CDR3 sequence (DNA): TGCGCCAGCAGATCGGACAGGGGTGAAAAACTGTTTTTT. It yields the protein CASRSDRGEKLFF.

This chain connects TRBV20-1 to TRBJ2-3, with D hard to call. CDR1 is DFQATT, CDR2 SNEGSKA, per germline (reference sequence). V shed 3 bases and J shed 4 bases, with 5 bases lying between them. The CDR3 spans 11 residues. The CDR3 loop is CSASGADTQYF. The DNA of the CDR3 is TGCAGTGCTAGCGGTGCAGATACGCAGTATTTT.

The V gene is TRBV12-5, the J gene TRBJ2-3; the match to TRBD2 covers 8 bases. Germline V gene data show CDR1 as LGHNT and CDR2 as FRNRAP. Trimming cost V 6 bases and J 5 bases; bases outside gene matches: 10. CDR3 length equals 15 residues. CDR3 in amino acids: CASGKSGGLGDTQYF. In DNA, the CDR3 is TGTGCTAGTGGCAAATCGGGGGGGTTGGGAGATACGCAGTATTTT.

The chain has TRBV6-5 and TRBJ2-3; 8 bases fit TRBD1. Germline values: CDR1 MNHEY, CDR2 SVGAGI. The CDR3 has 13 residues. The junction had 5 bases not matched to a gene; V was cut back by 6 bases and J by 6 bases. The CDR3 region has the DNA TGTGCCAGCAGGACAGGGGTTCGGGATACGCAGTATTTT. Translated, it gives CASRTGVRDTQYF.

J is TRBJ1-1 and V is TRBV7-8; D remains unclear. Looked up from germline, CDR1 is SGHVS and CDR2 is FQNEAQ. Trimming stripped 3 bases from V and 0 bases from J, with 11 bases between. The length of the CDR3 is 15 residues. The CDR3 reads CASSFSRLMNTEAFF. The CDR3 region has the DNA TGTGCCAGCAGCTTTTCCCGACTGATGAACACTGAAGCTTTCTTT.

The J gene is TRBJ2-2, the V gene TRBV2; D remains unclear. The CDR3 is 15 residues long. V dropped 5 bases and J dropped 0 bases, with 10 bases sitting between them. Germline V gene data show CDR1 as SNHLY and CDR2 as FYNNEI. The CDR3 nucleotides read TGTGCCAGCAGTACCGGTCCCTCGAACACCGGGGAGCTGTTTTTT. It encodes CASSTGPSNTGELFF.

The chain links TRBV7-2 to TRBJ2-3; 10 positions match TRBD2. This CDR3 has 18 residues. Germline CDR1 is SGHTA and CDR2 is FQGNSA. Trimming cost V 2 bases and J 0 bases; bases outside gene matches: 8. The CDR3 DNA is TGTGCCAGCAGCTTATACGTAGCGGGGGGCCCTAGCACAGATACGCAGTATTTT. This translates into CASSLYVAGGPSTDTQYF.

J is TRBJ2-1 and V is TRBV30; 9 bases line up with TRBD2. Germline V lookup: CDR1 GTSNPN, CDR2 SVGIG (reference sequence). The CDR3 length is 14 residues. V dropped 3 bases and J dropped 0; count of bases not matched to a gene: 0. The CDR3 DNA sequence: TGTGCCTGGAGGCGGGGGGGCTCCTACAATGAGCAGTTCTTC. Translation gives CAWRRGGSYNEQFF.

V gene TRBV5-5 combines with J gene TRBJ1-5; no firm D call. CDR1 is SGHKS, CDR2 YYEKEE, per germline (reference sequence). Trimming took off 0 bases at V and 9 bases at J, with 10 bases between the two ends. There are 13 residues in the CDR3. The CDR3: CASSLGAERPQHF. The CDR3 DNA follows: TGTGCCAGCAGCTTGGGGGCCGAACGGCCCCAGCATTTT. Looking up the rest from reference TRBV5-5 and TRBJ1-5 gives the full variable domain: DAGVTQSPTHLIKTRGQQVTLRCSPISGHKSVSWYQQVLGQGPQFIFQYYEKEERGRGNFPDRFSARQFPNYSSELNVNALLLGDSALYLCASSLGAERPQHFGDGTRLSIL.

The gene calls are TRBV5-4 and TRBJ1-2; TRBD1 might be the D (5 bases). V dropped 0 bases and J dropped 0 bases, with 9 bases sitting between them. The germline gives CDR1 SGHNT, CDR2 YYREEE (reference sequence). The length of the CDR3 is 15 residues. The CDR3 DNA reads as TGTGCCAGCAGCTTGGAGGCAGGGACTAACTATGGCTACACCTTC. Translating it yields CASSLEAGTNYGYTF.

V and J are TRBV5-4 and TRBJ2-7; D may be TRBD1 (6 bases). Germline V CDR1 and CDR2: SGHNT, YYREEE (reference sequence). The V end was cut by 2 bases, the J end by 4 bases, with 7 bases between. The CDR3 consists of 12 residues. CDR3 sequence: CASSFRGYEQYF. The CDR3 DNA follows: TGTGCCAGCAGCTTTAGGGGGTACGAGCAGTACTTC.

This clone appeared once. The CDR3 sequence: CASSETGPEKLFF. CDR3 bases: TGCGCCAGCAGTGAGACAGGCCCAGAAAAACTGTTTTTT. V usage is TRBV10-2 and J usage is TRBJ1-4; maybe TRBD1 (5 bases). V was shortened by 2 bases and J by 8 bases, with 9 bases between the two germline ends. Germline lookup yields CDR1 WSHSY and CDR2 SAAADI. The CDR3 contains 13 residues.

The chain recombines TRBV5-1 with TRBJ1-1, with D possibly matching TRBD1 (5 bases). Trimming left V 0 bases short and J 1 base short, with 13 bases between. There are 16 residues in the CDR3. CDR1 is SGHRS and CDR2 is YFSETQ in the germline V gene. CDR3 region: CASSLAQRGGNTEAFF. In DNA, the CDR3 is TGCGCCAGCAGCTTGGCCCAACGGGGGGGGAACACTGAAGCTTTCTTT.